This entry lists 25 T cell receptor beta chains sequenced from one sample in a study of cytotoxic CD8 clonotypes in ibrutinib-treated CLL. Generated by immunoSEQ multiplex PCR, the TCRdb table keeps only in-frame clones and is missing some. The table has 25,000 to 35,000 clones, roughly 60% seen once. The sequenced sample was PBMCs, obtained before ibrutinib treatment. These receptors were collected from a human donor with chronic lymphocytic leukemia.

The chain links TRBV6-1 to TRBJ1-1; D is unresolved. In germline, CDR1 is MNHNS, CDR2 SASEGT. CDR3 length: 12 residues. Trimming took off 4 bases at V and 1 base at J, with 4 bases between the two ends. CDR3 in DNA: TGTGCCAGCAGTGTAACGAACACTGAAGCTTTCTTT. Its translation is CASSVTNTEAFF.

The rearrangement uses TRBV5-1 and TRBJ1-5, with a possible D match to TRBD1 (6 bases). The CDR3 runs to 16 residues. Germline V gene sequence: CDR1 SGHRS, CDR2 YFSETQ. Trimming removed 0 bases from V and 0 bases from J, with 10 bases in between. The DNA of the CDR3 is TGCGCCAGCAGCTTGGGGGGGCCATATAGCAATCAGCCCCAGCATTTT. It yields the protein CASSLGGPYSNQPQHF.

The chain carries TRBV20-1 and TRBJ2-7; D is ambiguous. Between the trimmed V and J ends, which lost 3 bases and 3 bases, there was a span of 0 bases. The CDR3 sequence is 9 residues long. The germline CDR1 and CDR2 sequences are DFQATT and SNEGSKA (reference sequence). The CDR3, as DNA: TGCAGTGCTAGCTACGAGCAGTACTTC. Encoded protein: CSASYEQYF.

J is TRBJ2-3 and V is TRBV7-9; 14 bases are shared with TRBD2. V lost 8 bases and J lost 4; bases outside the gene matches: 8. CDR1 is SEHNR, CDR2 FQNEAQ, per germline (reference sequence). This CDR3 region has 16 residues. The CDR3 DNA sequence: TGTGCCAGCGGCCCGGGACTAGCGGGAGCGGCAGATACGCAGTATTTT. Translated, it gives CASGPGLAGAADTQYF. The full variable domain, with the rest looked up from reference TRBV7-9 and TRBJ2-3, is DTGVSQNPRHKITKRGQNVTFRCDPISEHNRLYWYRQTLGQGPEFLTYFQNEAQLEKSRLLSDRFSAERPKGSFSTLEIQRTEQGDSAMYLCASGPGLAGAADTQYFGPGTRLTVL.

This sequence joins TRBV6-5 and TRBJ2-1, with D uncertain. Per the germline V gene, CDR1 is MNHEY and CDR2 is SVGAGI. The CDR3 is 12 residues long. V was clipped by 3 bases and J by 10 bases, with 10 bases between them. CDR3 sequence (DNA): TGTGCCAGCAGTTATCCGGGTCGCGAGCAGTTCTTC. Encoded protein: CASSYPGREQFF.

V and J are TRBV13 and TRBJ2-7, with D perhaps TRBD2 (6 bases). The germline V and J ends were trimmed by 2 bases and 5 bases, with 16 bases remaining between them. Germline V gene lookup returns CDR1 PRHDT and CDR2 FYEKMQ (reference sequence). This CDR3 comprises 15 residues. This CDR3 is CASSLYGGPVHEQYF. DNA of the CDR3: TGTGCCAGCAGCTTATATGGAGGGCCGGTCCACGAGCAGTACTTC.

The rearrangement links TRBV5-5 to TRBJ2-3; D ambiguous. The CDR3 has 13 amino acids. CDR1 is SGHKS and CDR2 is YYEKEE in the germline V gene (reference sequence). The V gene lost 3 bases and the J gene lost 2 bases, with 7 bases spanning the gap. The CDR3 loop reads CASSSWTTDTQYF. CDR3 bases: TGTGCCAGCAGCTCCTGGACCACAGATACGCAGTATTTT.

The V call is TRBV18, the J call TRBJ2-3; 11 nucleotides line up with TRBD2. V dropped 6 bases and J dropped 4; count of bases not matched to a gene: 3. Germline CDR1 and CDR2: KGHSH and LQKENI. This CDR3 comprises 14 residues. Written as DNA, the CDR3 is TGTGCCAGCTCCCCGACTAGCGGGGCAGATACGCAGTATTTT. Its protein product is CASSPTSGADTQYF.

The J gene is TRBJ2-3, the V gene TRBV6-5, with TRBD1 matching over 7 bases. V trimming: 2 bases; J trimming: 4 bases; junction bases outside the gene matches: 6. Germline V gene lookup returns CDR1 MNHEY and CDR2 SVGAGI. This CDR3 is built from 15 residues. Here the CDR3 DNA reads TGTGCCAGCAGTTACGGGCAGGGGGTTGCAGATACGCAGTATTTT. Translated, it gives CASSYGQGVADTQYF.

The chain employs TRBV19 and TRBJ1-2, with a weak D call TRBD1 (6 bases). Germline-derived CDR1 and CDR2 are LNHDA and SQIVND (reference sequence). The CDR3 extends over 13 amino acids. The V end lost 7 bases, the J end lost 4 bases, and 13 bases lay between the germline ends. The CDR3 spells CASTRGAFYGYTF. CDR3 coding DNA: TGTGCCAGTACCCGGGGGGCTTTCTATGGCTACACCTTC.

The chain combines TRBV10-3 with TRBJ1-5, with a weak D call TRBD1 (5 bases). CDR3 length: 14 amino acids. The germline CDR1 and CDR2 sequences are ENHRY and SYGVKD. V shed 10 bases and J shed 4 bases, with 17 bases lying between them. CDR3 nucleotides: TGTGCCACCTCGACAGATAAGAGTAATCAGCCCCAGCATTTT. It encodes CATSTDKSNQPQHF.

Written as DNA, the CDR3 is TGTGCCAGCAGCTTAGATCGAGAGCGGGCAGGGGGTAATAATTCACCCCTCCACTTT. This translates into CASSLDRERAGGNNSPLHF. The rearrangement uses TRBV7-2 and TRBJ1-6; TRBD1 aligns across 7 bases. CDR1 and CDR2 (germline): SGHTA, FQGNSA. Trimming cost V 1 base and J 5 bases; bases outside gene matches: 14. CDR3 length: 19 amino acids. The full variable domain, rest sourced from reference TRBV7-2 and TRBJ1-6, is GAGVSQSPSNKVTEKGKDVELRCDPISGHTALYWYRQSLGQGLEFLIYFQGNSAPDKSGLPSDRFSAERTGGSVSTLTIQRTQQEDSAVYLCASSLDRERAGGNNSPLHFGNGTRLTVT.

This clone was seen a handful of times. The J gene is TRBJ1-5, the V gene TRBV28, with TRBD1 identical over 9 bases. CDR1 and CDR2 from the germline V gene are MDHEN and SYDVKM. The CDR3 loop spans 18 amino acids. V was pared by 4 bases and J by 1 base, with 11 bases of the junction left unmatched. The CDR3: CASSWGRDRVRSNQPQHF. The CDR3 bases are TGTGCCAGCAGTTGGGGTCGGGACAGGGTTCGAAGCAATCAGCCCCAGCATTTT.

The genes are TRBV10-2 and TRBJ2-3; D is uncertain. The CDR3 spans 12 residues. From germline, CDR1 is WSHSY and CDR2 SAAADI. The V end was cut by 2 bases, the J end by 6 bases, with 6 bases between. The CDR3 DNA sequence: TGCGCCAGCAGTGAGGTGGCGGATACGCAGTATTTT. It is translated as CASSEVADTQYF.

Written as DNA, the CDR3 is TGTGCCAGCTCACCATTTGGGGACACAGGGGGCTCCTACGAGCAGTACTTC. It yields the protein CASSPFGDTGGSYEQYF. V usage is TRBV18 and J usage is TRBJ2-7, with 8 bases that match TRBD1. Germline CDR1 is KGHSH and CDR2 is LQKENI. There are 17 residues in the CDR3. The V and J ends lost 2 bases and 0 bases, in that order; junction bases with no gene match: 9.

The V call is TRBV28, the J call TRBJ2-7; either TRBD1 or TRBD2 may fit D (5 bases each). The V gene's germline CDR1 is MDHEN and CDR2 SYDVKM. CDR3 length: 15 amino acids. Trimming took 1 base from V and 7 from J, leaving 17 bases between them. DNA of the CDR3: TGTGCCAGCAGTTTATCCCGGGGTCCATGGGGGGAGCAGTACTTC. Protein sequence: CASSLSRGPWGEQYF.

Worth noting for this clone: In the same sample, other DNA sequences code for this CDR3. V and J are TRBV7-9 and TRBJ2-5, with 7 bases that match TRBD1. Germline CDR1 reads SEHNR; CDR2 reads FQNEAQ (reference sequence). CDR3 length: 14 residues. V gave up 5 bases and J gave up 2 bases; unmatched junction bases: 5. The CDR3 protein is CASSGRQGQETQYF. CDR3 coding DNA: TGTGCCAGCAGCGGTCGACAGGGTCAAGAGACCCAGTACTTC.

The chain joins TRBV5-4 to TRBJ2-7; 13 bases match TRBD2. Germline CDR1 and CDR2: SGHNT and YYREEE (reference sequence). This CDR3 region has 17 residues. Losses at the gene ends were 4 bases for V and 2 bases for J; bases not matched to a gene: 9. The CDR3 DNA reads TGTGCCAGCAGCGTTGGACTAGCGGGGGCGAGTACCTACGAGCAGTACTTC. This translates into CASSVGLAGASTYEQYF.

The chain joins TRBV7-2 to TRBJ2-5, with D possibly matching TRBD1 (5 bases). The germline V and J ends were trimmed by 3 bases and 5 bases, with 13 bases remaining between them. This CDR3 is 14 amino acids long. Germline assignment: CDR1 SGHTA and CDR2 FQGNSA. The CDR3 protein is CASSFRAAGETQYF. The CDR3, as DNA: TGTGCCAGCAGCTTCAGGGCCGCAGGCGAGACCCAGTACTTC.

J is TRBJ1-1 and V is TRBV2; a possible D gene is TRBD1 (5 bases). This CDR3 region has 14 residues. V lost 4 bases, J lost 0 bases, and 9 bases lay in between. Germline V gene lookup returns CDR1 SNHLY and CDR2 FYNNEI. In nucleotides, the CDR3 is TGTGCCAGCAGTGGGGGCAGGATGAACACTGAAGCTTTCTTT. It translates to CASSGGRMNTEAFF.

V is TRBV30 and J is TRBJ1-2; D is ambiguous. The CDR3 length is 14 residues. V lost 4 bases and J lost 2, with 14 bases in between. From germline, CDR1 is GTSNPN and CDR2 SVGIG (reference sequence). The CDR3 DNA follows: TGTGCCTGGATCGGAAAGGCAGGAAACTATGGCTACACCTTC. Translated: CAWIGKAGNYGYTF.

The V call is TRBV28, the J call TRBJ2-2; 7 bases align to TRBD2. The J segment lost 7 bases and the V segment lost 5 bases, leaving 7 bases of the junction unmatched. The CDR3 runs to 14 residues. The germline gives CDR1 MDHEN, CDR2 SYDVKM. CDR3: CASSPRGRVGELFF. CDR3 in DNA: TGTGCCAGCAGTCCTCGGGGGAGGGTCGGGGAGCTGTTTTTT.

The V and J genes are TRBV9 and TRBJ1-1, with TRBD1 as a possible D gene (6 bases). The length of the CDR3 is 14 residues. With 2 bases removed from V and 6 bases from J, the gap between germline ends came to 14 bases. CDR1 is SGDLS and CDR2 is YYNGEE in the germline V gene. CDR3 protein: CASSVGDRWAEAFF. The CDR3 DNA reads as TGTGCCAGCAGCGTTGGAGACAGGTGGGCTGAAGCTTTCTTT.

This rearrangement joins TRBV4-2 to TRBJ1-1; D is uncertain. V dropped 1 base and J dropped 11 bases, with 14 bases sitting between them. From germline, CDR1 is LGHNA and CDR2 YNFKEQ. The CDR3 runs 13 residues. The DNA for the CDR3 is TGTGCCAGCAGCCAAGTAGAGCCTAACCTGGCTTTCTTT. Its translation: CASSQVEPNLAFF.

The chain's CDR3 is CASSSLGAYEQYF. DNA of the CDR3: TGTGCCAGCAGCTCTTTGGGAGCGTACGAGCAGTACTTC. V and J are TRBV5-4 and TRBJ2-7, with D perhaps matching TRBD2 (5 bases). From germline, CDR1 is SGHNT and CDR2 YYREEE (reference sequence). Trimming left V 3 bases short and J 4 bases short, with 11 bases between. The CDR3 loop spans 13 amino acids.